This T cell receptor (beta chain) was captured by sequencing in a study of radiotherapy plus CTLA-4 blockade in lung cancer. Whole-study results and caveats: Reportedly, early blood T cell clone dynamics best predicted response, with interferon-beta.

Generated by immunoSEQ multiplex PCR, the TCRdb table keeps only in-frame clones and is missing some. The sample records about 97,000 clones, roughly 74% being singletons. In regard to this clone: As yet, its antigen is unknown.

This CDR3 is built from 13 residues. The J segment lost 5 bases and the V segment lost 7 bases, leaving 6 bases of the junction unmatched. The germline V gene encodes CDR1 MNHNS and CDR2 SASEGT. This sequence was found in a human donor with non-small cell lung cancer who had a partial response to radiotherapy plus ipilimumab. Some clones in this sample may be carry-over from other donors' samples. Specimen: peripheral blood, collected from a patient treated with radiotherapy plus ipilimumab. The chain combines TRBV6-1 with TRBJ2-3; the match to TRBD2 covers 7 bases. The CDR3 sequence is CASTRDYRDTQYF. In nucleotides, the CDR3 is TGTGCCAGCACCAGGGACTATCGAGATACGCAGTATTTT.